This TCR beta chain was obtained from a study of CD8+ T cells in alopecia areata. Study details: Patients took tofacitinib for 6 to 18 months, followed by 6 drug-free months.

The treatment denotes: oral pan-JAK inhibitor, 5-10 mg twice daily. CDR1 is MNHEY and CDR2 is SVGAGI in the germline V gene. This CDR3 is 13 amino acids long. Between the trimmed V and J ends, which lost 2 bases and 2 bases, there was a span of 6 bases. Investigators isolated RNA and reverse transcribed it into cDNA to act as the sequencing template. Measured with immunoSEQ multiplex PCR; TCRdb has only the in-frame clones, and not every one. The sample has about 150,000 clones; roughly 54% are singletons. For this clone: Its specificity is unknown.

Findings and caveats of the study: Throughout tofacitinib, many expanded lesional clones continued to persist in scalp and blood. Tofacitinib yielded significantly lower scalp clonality and fewer expanded CD8+ clones among the top 100.

Here the sequenced sample was CD8+ T cells sorted from blood, taken at week 4, from a patient treated with tofacitinib. This TCR was recovered from a human donor with alopecia areata. The J gene is TRBJ1-2, the V gene TRBV6-5; D not certain. The CDR3 DNA is TGTGCCAGCAGTTACCAGGAAAACTATGGCTACACCTTC. It is translated as CASSYQENYGYTF.